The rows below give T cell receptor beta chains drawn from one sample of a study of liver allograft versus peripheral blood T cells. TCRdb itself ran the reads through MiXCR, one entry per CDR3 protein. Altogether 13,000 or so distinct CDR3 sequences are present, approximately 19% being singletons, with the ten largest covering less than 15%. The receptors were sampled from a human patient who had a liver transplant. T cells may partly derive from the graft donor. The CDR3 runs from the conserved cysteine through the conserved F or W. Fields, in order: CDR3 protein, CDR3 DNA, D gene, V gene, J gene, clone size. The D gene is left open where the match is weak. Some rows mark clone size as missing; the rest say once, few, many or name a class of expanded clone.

CDR3: CASSEYGGSTDTQYF; DNA: TGTGCCAGCAGTGAATACGGGGGGAGCACAGATACGCAGTATTTT; D: TRBD2; V: TRBV2; J: TRBJ2-3; size: .
CDR3: CASSSGNFWQFF; DNA: TGTGCCAGCAGCAGCGGGAACTTCTGGCAGTTCTTC; D: TRBD2; V: TRBV14; J: TRBJ2-1; size: few
CDR3: CASRPGGYEQYF; DNA: TGTGCCAGCAGACCGGGCGGGTACGAGCAGTACTTC; D: .; V: TRBV6-6; J: TRBJ2-7; size: .
CDR3: CASSGGGGRELFF; DNA: TGTGCCAGCAGCGGAGGGGGAGGCCGGGAGCTGTTTTTT; D: .; V: TRBV11-1; J: TRBJ2-2; size: .
CDR3: CASGFIGGENGYTF; DNA: TGTGCCAGCGGGTTTATAGGGGGGGAAAATGGCTACACCTTC; D: .; V: TRBV6-5; J: TRBJ1-2; size: few
CDR3: CASSLEVHETQYF; DNA: TGTGCCAGCAGCTTGGAGGTACACGAGACCCAGTACTTC; D: .; V: TRBV28; J: TRBJ2-5; size: .
CDR3: CAISEFETGGWNGYTF; DNA: TGTGCCATCAGTGAGTTTGAGACAGGGGGCTGGAATGGCTACACCTTC; D: TRBD1; V: TRBV10-3; J: TRBJ1-2; size: many
CDR3: CSVGGQGLVEQFF; DNA: TGCAGCGTTGGGGGACAGGGTTTAGTTGAGCAGTTCTTC; D: TRBD1; V: TRBV29-1; J: TRBJ2-1; size: medium-sized
CDR3: CASSPMGTGVVSPLHF; DNA: TGTGCCAGCAGTCCAATGGGTACAGGGGTCGTTTCACCCCTCCACTTT; D: TRBD1; V: TRBV28; J: TRBJ1-6; size: many
CDR3: CASRKTGTETQYF; DNA: TGTGCCAGCCGAAAAACAGGGACAGAGACCCAGTACTTC; D: .; V: TRBV6-5; J: TRBJ2-5; size: medium-sized
CDR3: CASSLARGENSPLHF; DNA: TGTGCCAGCAGCTTAGCGCGGGGGGAAAATTCACCCCTCCACTTT; D: .; V: TRBV7-9; J: TRBJ1-6; size: many